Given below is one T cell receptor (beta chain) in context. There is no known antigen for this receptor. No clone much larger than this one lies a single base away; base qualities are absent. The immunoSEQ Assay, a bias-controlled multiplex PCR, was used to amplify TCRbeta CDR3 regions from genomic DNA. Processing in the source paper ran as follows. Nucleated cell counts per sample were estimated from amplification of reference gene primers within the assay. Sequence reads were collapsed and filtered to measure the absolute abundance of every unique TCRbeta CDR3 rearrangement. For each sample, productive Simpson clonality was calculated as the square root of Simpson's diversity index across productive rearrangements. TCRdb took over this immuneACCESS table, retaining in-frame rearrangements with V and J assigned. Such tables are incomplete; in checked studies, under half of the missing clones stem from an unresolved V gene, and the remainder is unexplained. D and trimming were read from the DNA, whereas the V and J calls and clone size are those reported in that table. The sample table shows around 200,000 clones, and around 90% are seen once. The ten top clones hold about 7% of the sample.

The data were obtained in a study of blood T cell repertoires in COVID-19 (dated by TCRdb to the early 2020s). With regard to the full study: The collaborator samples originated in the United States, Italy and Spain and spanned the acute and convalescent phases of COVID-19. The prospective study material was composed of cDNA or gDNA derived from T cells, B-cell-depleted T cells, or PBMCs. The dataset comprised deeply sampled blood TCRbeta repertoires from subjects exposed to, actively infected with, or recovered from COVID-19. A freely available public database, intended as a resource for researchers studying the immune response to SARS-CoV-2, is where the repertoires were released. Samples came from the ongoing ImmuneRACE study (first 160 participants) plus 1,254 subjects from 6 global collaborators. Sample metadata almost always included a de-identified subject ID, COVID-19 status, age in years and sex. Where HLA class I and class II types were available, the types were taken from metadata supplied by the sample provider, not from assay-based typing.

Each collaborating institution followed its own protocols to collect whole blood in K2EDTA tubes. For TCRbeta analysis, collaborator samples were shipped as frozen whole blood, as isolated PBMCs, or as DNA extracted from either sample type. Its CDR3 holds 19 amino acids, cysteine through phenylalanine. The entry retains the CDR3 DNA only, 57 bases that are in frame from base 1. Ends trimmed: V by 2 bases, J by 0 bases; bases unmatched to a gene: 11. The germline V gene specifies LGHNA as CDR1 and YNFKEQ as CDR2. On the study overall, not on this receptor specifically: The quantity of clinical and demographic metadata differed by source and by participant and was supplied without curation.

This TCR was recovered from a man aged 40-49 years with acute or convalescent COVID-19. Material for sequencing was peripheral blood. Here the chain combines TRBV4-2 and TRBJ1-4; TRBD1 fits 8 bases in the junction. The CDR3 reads CASSQSNRGNIATNEKLFF. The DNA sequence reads TGTGCCAGCAGCCAAAGTAACAGGGGGAACATAGCAACTAATGAAAAACTGTTTTTT.